This T cell receptor beta chain stems from a study of lymphopenia after photon versus proton radiotherapy (dated by TCRdb to the late 2010s). About the investigation overall: The immunological effects of photon versus proton radiation therapy were compared in patients with gastrointestinal tumors who developed high-grade lymphopenia. The cohort comprised about 19 patients with gastrointestinal tumors who received either photon or proton therapy and then developed lymphopenia. The study was designed to characterize how the impact on the immune system differs between the two radiation modalities. The investigation overall reported the following: The survival association was assessed only in patients who died, and better survival with proton therapy was presented by the authors as a possibility rather than a demonstrated result. After the lymphocyte count nadir, photon-treated repertoires showed oligoclonal expansion, especially of CD8+ Temra cells, which drove the drop in diversity. Across the cohort, an inverse correlation was found between a larger post-nadir drop in TCR diversity and overall survival time among patients who died. Relative stability during treatment was observed in proton-treated patients, whereas loss of naive T cells and TCR diversity and gain of effector/memory populations were observed in photon-treated patients.

The CDR3 spans 14 residues, from the cysteine through the phenylalanine. The only DNA kept is the CDR3, 42 bases in frame from the first base. V is cut back by 4 bases and J by 10 bases, with 10 bases in the junction unmatched. CDR1 is given as LGHNA and CDR2 as YSLEER, both from the germline V gene. Concerning this clone: There is no known antigen for this receptor. The sample holds no much larger clone one base away, and base qualities are not on file.

The receptor library was made with the immunoSEQ multiplex PCR assay. Deep sequencing of rearranged TCR beta loci, alongside multiparametric flow cytometry, was used to profile T cell repertoires. TCRdb provides this immuneACCESS table in a form limited to in-frame rearrangements. Some clones are lacking; in checked studies, under half of them reflect an unresolved V gene, and why the rest are absent is not known. The sample contains some 42,000 clones, around 83% of them found a single time. The ten most abundant clones make up around a quarter of the sample. The receptor's source is a woman aged 70-85 years with pancreatic cancer. The material sequenced was peripheral blood, taken from a patient treated with proton-based radiotherapy. The chain employs TRBV4-3 and TRBJ1-3; TRBD1 agrees with 7 junctional bases. This receptor has the CDR3 CASSLTDRERTIYF. At the DNA level, the sequence is TGCGCCAGCAGCCTGACCGACAGGGAGCGAACCATATATTTT.